This record concerns one T cell receptor beta chain sequence. Sequence at one end of the junction differs from germline and may be a read error. The data were obtained in a study of blood T cells in healthy people across ages. Next came a second PCR, run for roughly 6 to 11 cycles, which used a sample-barcoded 5' primer along with a J-beta primer mix. A template-switch adaptor containing 12 random nucleotides labeled each cDNA molecule. TCRdb ran MiXCR on the 5' RACE reads and lists one entry per CDR3 protein. The sample consists of roughly 1,700,000 distinct CDR3 sequences, roughly 27% of them appearing once. CDR3 size: 15 residues. CDR1 SNHLY and CDR2 FYNNEI come from the germline V gene.

The origin of this receptor is a woman aged 30 to 39 in good health. V and J are TRBV2 and TRBJ2-6; D is tentatively TRBD1 or TRBD2 (5 bases each). Material: blood. CDR3 DNA sequence: TGTGCCAGCAGGGCGAGGGCTCTCGGGGCCAACGTCCCGACTTTC. It is translated as CASRARALGANVPTF.